This entry describes one T cell receptor beta chain. Its antigen is undetermined. CDR3 length equals 15 residues. Germline V gene data show CDR1 as MNHNS and CDR2 as SASEGT. V lost 2 bases to trimming and J lost 0 bases, with 8 bases between them. The sample is drawn from a study of cytomegalovirus exposure and HLA in healthy donors. Study-wide findings and caveats: Using the classifier, cytomegalovirus status was reportedly diagnosed with high specificity and sensitivity.

PCR used 60 Vbeta primers and 13 Jbeta primers. The assay was immunoSEQ multiplex PCR, and TCRdb's table has in-frame clones only and misses some. The sample table sets out 95,000 to 150,000 clones. The clonotype originates from a man aged 25 to 40 in good health and CMV-seronegative. The source material was PBMCs. V usage is TRBV6-1 and J usage is TRBJ2-1; the D gene is possibly TRBD1 (6 bases). The CDR3 region has the DNA TGTGCCAGCAGTGAAAGGGGGAGCTCCTACAATGAGCAGTTCTTC. Translation gives CASSERGSSYNEQFF.